The following is a T cell receptor beta chain sequence with its context. The antigen remains undetermined. The source of the sample is a study of shared clonotypes between healthy human individuals. The study's findings and limits: A few donors had about 5% of their naive CD4 clonotypes in common.

Donors, without exception, were Caucasian adults residing in Nashville, Tennessee. Both subsets, CD45RA+ naive and CD45RA-negative memory, were split from the CD4+ cells. The V gene lost 6 bases and the J gene lost 1 base, with 12 bases spanning the gap. The CDR3 extends over 14 amino acids. The germline gives CDR1 WSHSY, CDR2 SAAADI. Investigators spread the genomic DNA of each subset evenly over several immunoSEQ plates. This table comes from immunoSEQ multiplex PCR, and its TCRdb copy is limited to in-frame clones, with some not included. Seen here are some 1 million clones, around 76% observed once, and the top ten hold 1.4% to 1.5%.

This TCR was sampled from a young man in good health. The specimen sequenced was memory CD4+ T cells sorted from blood. Subset specified: CD45RA-negative fraction. This sequence joins TRBV10-2 and TRBJ1-2, with D possibly TRBD1 on 6 matching bases. The CDR3 reads CASREGQFNYGYTF. CDR3 nucleotides: TGCGCCAGCAGGGAAGGACAGTTTAACTATGGCTACACCTTC.